The clone carrying this T cell receptor beta chain was counted a few times. Its antigen is unknown. TCRdb re-analysed the 5' RACE reads in MiXCR, keeping a single row per CDR3 protein. Among about 570,000 distinct CDR3 sequences listed, over 8.5% were seen once. Germline V gene sequence: CDR1 SQVTM, CDR2 ANQGSEA. The CDR3 runs 13 residues. After removal of 2 bases from V and 8 bases from J, the junction contained 4 bases not matched to a gene. Healthy Caucasians supplied all donations. The data were obtained in a study of identical twins. Study results and limitations: The degree of excess twin sharing was weaker in beta out-of-frame sequences. Sequences that were out-of-frame, alpha and twin-shared displayed an excess of low generation probability.

These records were also assigned to another study, of yellow fever vaccine responses in identical twins.

The TCR comes from a woman under 30 in good health. Sequences were obtained from PBMCs. This chain joins TRBV29-1 and TRBJ1-4; TRBD1 aligns across 8 bases. DNA of the CDR3: TGCAGCGTTGAACAGGGGGCAAGGGAAAAACTGTTTTTT. This sequence encodes CSVEQGAREKLFF.